The 17 T cell receptor beta chains presented below share a single source sample, sequenced in a study of cytomegalovirus exposure and HLA in healthy donors. PCR employed 60 Vbeta and 13 Jbeta primers. This table comes from immunoSEQ multiplex PCR, and its TCRdb copy is limited to in-frame clones, with some not included. The table lists fewer than 250,000 clones, around 79% of them singletons. Sequencing was carried out using PBMCs. These receptors came from a male donor in good health and CMV-seropositive.

V and J are TRBV12-5 and TRBJ1-1; no clear D. There are 12 residues in the CDR3. Germline V gene data show CDR1 as LGHNT and CDR2 as FRNRAP. V shed 1 base and J shed 11 bases, with 11 bases lying between them. DNA for the CDR3: TGTGCTAGTGGTTTGGATCAAAGCACCGCTTTCTTT. It encodes CASGLDQSTAFF.

This chain links TRBV2 with TRBJ2-3, with 14 bases that match TRBD2. The length of the CDR3 is 14 residues. Germline-derived CDR1 and CDR2 are SNHLY and FYNNEI. J was trimmed by 9 bases and V by 7 bases; bases with no gene match: 6. The CDR3 here is CASNRLAGGETQYF. CDR3 nucleotide sequence: TGTGCCAGCAACCGACTAGCGGGAGGGGAAACGCAGTATTTT.

About this clone itself: The junction departs from germline at one end; a sequencing error may be responsible. Other nucleotide sequences from this sample produce the same CDR3. The chain couples TRBV6-5 to TRBJ1-2; D might be TRBD1 (5 bases). CDR3 length: 14 residues. CDR1 and CDR2 (germline): MNHEY, SVGAGI. The CDR3: CASGPRDPNYGYTF. In nucleotides, the CDR3 is TGTGCCAGCGGGCCCAGGGATCCTAACTACGGCTACACCTTC.

This sequence joins TRBV5-1 and TRBJ2-7; TRBD1 matches at 7 bases. Trimming cost V 5 bases and J 3 bases; bases outside gene matches: 5. The germline CDR1 and CDR2 sequences are SGHRS and YFSETQ. The CDR3 is made up of 13 amino acids. In DNA, the CDR3 is TGCGCCAGCAGACGGGACAGATTCTACGAGCAGTACTTC. Amino acid sequence: CASRRDRFYEQYF.

The chain combines TRBV4-3 with TRBJ1-4, with a tentative D call TRBD1 (6 bases). This CDR3 has 15 residues. Germline CDR1 reads LGHNA; CDR2 reads YSLEER. V was pared by 5 bases and J by 6 bases, with 16 bases between. CDR3 in amino acids: CASSAVVTGHEKLFF. In DNA, the CDR3 is TGCGCCAGCAGCGCAGTGGTAACAGGGCATGAAAAACTGTTTTTT.

The V and J genes are TRBV19 and TRBJ2-7, with D possibly TRBD1 on 6 matching bases. From germline, CDR1 is LNHDA and CDR2 SQIVND (reference sequence). The V gene lost 4 bases and the J gene lost 1 base, with 8 bases spanning the gap. The CDR3 length is 13 residues. For the CDR3, the DNA is TGTGCCAGTAGTAGGACAGCTTCCTACGAGCAGTACTTC. Its translation is CASSRTASYEQYF.

This chain joins TRBV7-6 and TRBJ2-7, with D uncertain. V lost 1 base and J lost 7, with 8 bases in between. The CDR3 consists of 12 residues. CDR1 and CDR2 (germline): SGHVS, FNYEAQ. CDR3 DNA sequence: TGTGCCAGCAGCTTAGGCCAGAGGGAGCAGTACTTC. Its translation is CASSLGQREQYF.

The V gene is TRBV5-1, the J gene TRBJ1-6; 7 bases agree with TRBD1. CDR1 and CDR2 from the germline V gene are SGHRS and YFSETQ. This CDR3 region has 14 residues. V dropped 0 bases and J dropped 16; count of bases not matched to a gene: 10. The CDR3 region is CASSLAGGSDALHF. The CDR3 nucleotides are TGCGCCAGCAGCTTGGCAGGGGGGTCAGACGCGCTCCACTTT.

The sample holds one count of this clone. CDR3 in DNA: TGTGCCAGCAGCTCAGGGACAGGGGGTGGAGAGACCCAGTACTTC. Translation: CASSSGTGGGETQYF. V gene TRBV5-8 combines with J gene TRBJ2-5; 11 nucleotides line up with TRBD1. Germline CDR1 reads SGHTS; CDR2 reads YDEGEE. This CDR3 is 15 amino acids long. With V trimmed by 3 bases and J by 4 bases, 5 bases remained unmatched.

The chain recombines TRBV28 with TRBJ2-1; 7 bases are a match to TRBD2. The CDR3 runs 14 residues. The ends lost 4 bases at V and 6 bases at J; junction bases unmatched: 6. Germline lookup yields CDR1 MDHEN and CDR2 SYDVKM. The CDR3 coding sequence is TGTGCCAGCAGTTACTTGGGGAGGGGCAATGAGCAGTTCTTC. Translating gives CASSYLGRGNEQFF.

The V and J genes are TRBV4-1 and TRBJ1-5; D gene uncertain. The CDR3 contains 15 residues. Per germline, CDR1 MGHRA and CDR2 YSYEKL. Deletions cut 0 bases from V and 6 bases from J, with 12 bases between. CDR3 sequence (DNA): TGCGCCAGCAGCCAAGATTTTGGAGTGGGTCAGCCCCAGCATTTT. Translating gives CASSQDFGVGQPQHF.

The J gene is TRBJ2-7, the V gene TRBV5-4; the D gene is possibly TRBD2 (6 bases). From germline, CDR1 is SGHNT and CDR2 YYREEE (reference sequence). This CDR3 has 14 residues. V lost 2 bases and J lost 4, with 13 bases in between. The CDR3 bases are TGTGCCAGCAGCTTTACGGCGGGGCCTTACGAGCAGTACTTC. Its protein is CASSFTAGPYEQYF.

The V and J genes are TRBV6-1 and TRBJ2-7, with a possible D match to TRBD2 (7 bases). CDR1 and CDR2 from the germline V gene are MNHNS and SASEGT. Trimming cost V 7 bases and J 3 bases, with 13 bases left between them. The CDR3 has 13 amino acids. This CDR3 is CASTGGGGYEQYF. CDR3 in DNA: TGTGCCAGCACCGGGGGAGGGGGCTACGAGCAGTACTTC.

The CDR3 reads CASSGTSGIITGELFF. CDR3 in DNA: TGTGCCAGCAGCGGGACTAGCGGGATAATAACCGGGGAGCTGTTTTTT. The V call is TRBV9, the J call TRBJ2-2, with 12 bases identical to TRBD2. The CDR3 is made up of 16 amino acids. CDR1 SGDLS and CDR2 YYNGEE come from the germline V gene. Trimming cost V 3 bases and J 5 bases; bases outside gene matches: 5.

CDR3 in DNA: TGTGCCAGCACCCATAGAAAGACAGGGCGGCAGAACACTGAAGCTTTCTTT. The encoded protein is CASTHRKTGRQNTEAFF. The chain recombines TRBV5-6 with TRBJ1-1; 7 bases fit TRBD1. Germline lookup yields CDR1 SGHDT and CDR2 YYEEEE. This CDR3 is built from 17 residues. V shed 6 bases, J shed 1 base, and the junction held 15 bases outside the gene matches.

The V and J genes are TRBV28 and TRBJ2-1; the match to TRBD2 covers 8 bases. CDR3 length: 13 amino acids. The junction had 4 bases not matched to a gene; V was cut back by 9 bases and J by 3 bases. Germline CDR1 and CDR2: MDHEN and SYDVKM. The CDR3 DNA is TGTGCCAGTATTAGCGGGATCTACAATGAGCAGTTCTTC. The encoded protein is CASISGIYNEQFF.

This clone was detected once. The chain is built from TRBV14 and TRBJ2-7, with 14 positions matching TRBD2. The CDR3 loop spans 21 amino acids. With V trimmed by 2 bases and J by 0 bases, 15 bases remained unmatched. CDR1 is SGHDN, CDR2 FVKESK, per germline. The chain's CDR3 is CASSQTPRATSGGATSYEQYF. The CDR3 nucleotides read TGTGCCAGCAGCCAAACTCCTCGCGCGACTAGCGGGGGGGCTACCTCCTACGAGCAGTACTTC.